Below, one T cell receptor (beta chain) is given with its context. Measured with immunoSEQ multiplex PCR; TCRdb has only the in-frame clones, and not every one. The table lists approximately 460,000 clones, roughly nine tenths of them singletons. These data are taken from a study of Ad26.COV2.S vaccination and SARS-CoV-2 variants. Germline CDR1 reads MDHEN; CDR2 reads SYDVKM. The length of the CDR3 is 13 residues. V shed 6 bases, J shed 6 bases, and the junction held 6 bases outside the gene matches. Treatment: 15 to 20 received Ad26.COV2.S at low or high dose, single or two shots; several received placebo; per-sample allocation not given. Sampling occurred on day 63 after the first vaccine or placebo injection.

The V and J genes are TRBV28 and TRBJ1-2; 8 nucleotides agree with TRBD1. Specimen: peripheral blood, collected in a trial of Ad26.COV2.S vaccine versus placebo. The receptor was isolated from a person between 18 and 65 years old who received the Ad26.COV2.S COVID-19 vaccine or a placebo. For the CDR3, the DNA is TGTGCCAGCAGGCAGGACAGGGTAAATGGCTACACCTTC. It encodes CASRQDRVNGYTF.